This T cell receptor beta chain was found in a study of lymphopenia after photon versus proton radiotherapy. Overall study findings and caveats: Photon-treated patients lost naive T cells and TCR diversity; proton-treated stayed stable. Better survival with proton therapy was suggested as possible, not demonstrated. Post-nadir TCR diversity decline inversely tracked overall survival among those who died.

TCRdb keeps only in-frame clones here, not all; method: immunoSEQ multiplex PCR. This sample has under 35,000 clones, with 89% found just once. In regard to this clone: What it binds is unknown.

The starting material was peripheral blood, obtained from a patient treated with proton-based radiotherapy. The clonotype was recovered from a woman in her seventies with pancreatic cancer. Some clones in this sample may be carry-over from other donors' samples.

For the CDR3, the DNA is TGTGCCAGCAGCTTAGCTCGTAGCGGCGACACAGATACGCAGTATTTT. This codes for CASSLARSGDTDTQYF. The chain joins TRBV7-8 to TRBJ2-3; maybe TRBD2 (6 bases). V gave up 0 bases and J gave up 2 bases, with 12 bases separating them. Germline V lookup: CDR1 SGHVS, CDR2 FQNEAQ. The CDR3 length is 16 residues.